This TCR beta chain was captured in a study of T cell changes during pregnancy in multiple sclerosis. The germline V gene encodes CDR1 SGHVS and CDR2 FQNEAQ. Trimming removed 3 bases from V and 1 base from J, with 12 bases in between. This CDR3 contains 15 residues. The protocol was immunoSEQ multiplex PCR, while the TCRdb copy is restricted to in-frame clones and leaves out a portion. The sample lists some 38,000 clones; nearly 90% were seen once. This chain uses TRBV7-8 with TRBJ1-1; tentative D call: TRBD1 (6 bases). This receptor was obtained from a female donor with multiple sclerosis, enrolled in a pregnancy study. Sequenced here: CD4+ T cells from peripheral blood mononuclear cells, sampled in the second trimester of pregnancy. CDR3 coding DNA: TGTGCCAGCAGCTTCCCGACAGGACAGAACACTGAAGCTTTCTTT. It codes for CASSFPTGQNTEAFF.